The sequence of this TCR beta chain was determined in a study of blood T cell repertoires in COVID-19 (dated by TCRdb to about 2020). With regard to the full study: Samples from collaborators originated in the United States, Italy and Spain and spanned both the acute and convalescent phases of COVID-19. The material from the prospective study consisted of cDNA or gDNA derived from T cells, B-cell-depleted T cells, or PBMCs. Deeply sampled blood TCRbeta repertoires from subjects exposed to, actively infected with, or recovered from COVID-19 were included in the dataset. The repertoires were made available in a free public database intended to serve as a resource for research on the immune response to SARS-CoV-2. The samples were drawn from the first 160 participants of the ongoing ImmuneRACE study and from 1,254 subjects provided by 6 global collaborators. The sample metadata nearly always contained a de-identified subject ID, COVID-19 status, age in years and sex. Where available, HLA class I and class II types were taken from metadata supplied by the sample provider and were not determined by assay-based typing. Findings and caveats that apply to the study as a whole: How much clinical and demographic metadata was included differed by source and by participant, and the metadata was provided uncurated.

V lost 4 bases and J lost 3 bases; the stretch between them is 24 bases long. Taken from cysteine to phenylalanine, the CDR3 has 17 residues. The CDR3 DNA has 51 bases and is translated from base 1. According to the germline V gene (reference sequence), CDR1 reads GTSNPN and CDR2 reads SVGIG. Remarks on this clone: The specificity of this receptor is unknown. Base quality data are lacking; no much larger clone is found one base away.

Another Seattle source contributed samples from volunteer blood donors who had recovered from COVID-19. Whole blood was collected in K2EDTA tubes by collaborating institutions according to the institutions' own protocols. For TCRbeta analysis, collaborators shipped samples in one of three forms: frozen whole blood, isolated PBMCs, or DNA extracted from either of those sample types. TCRbeta CDR3 regions were amplified from genomic DNA using the immunoSEQ Assay, a bias-controlled multiplex PCR. As for how the authors treated the data: The number of nucleated cells in each sample was estimated from the amplification of reference gene primers within the assay. To quantify the absolute abundance of each unique TCRbeta CDR3 rearrangement, sequence reads were collapsed and filtered. For each sample, productive Simpson clonality was calculated as the square root of Simpson's diversity index over productive rearrangements. In its TCRdb copy, this immuneACCESS table keeps in-frame sequences only and misses some clones. Where compared with another copy, unresolved V genes explain less than half of these, and the others have no known cause. That table supplies the V and J calls and clone size; D and trimming were determined from the DNA. A total of about 260,000 clones appear in this sample, 88% of them only once. The ten largest clones take up less than 5% of the sample.

Sequencing was performed on peripheral blood. Rearrangement joined TRBV30 to TRBJ1-2; a tentative D call is TRBD1 (5 bases match). This receptor was taken from a man in his 60s who had recovered from COVID-19. The bases read TGTGCCTGGACCGAGACGAAGCTTTTACGGGGGGACTATGGCTACACCTTC. Translated, it gives CAWTETKLLRGDYGYTF.